What follows is one TCR beta chain and its context. Its specificity is unknown. Each CDR3 protein is one row after TCRdb ran MiXCR on the 5' RACE reads. The sample records about 150,000 distinct CDR3 sequences, approximately 21% being singletons. The ends were cut back, 3 bases at V and 10 bases at J, with 9 bases in the middle. Germline V gene lookup returns CDR1 DFQATT and CDR2 SNEGSKA (reference sequence). The CDR3 length is 10 residues. The record originates from a study of T-cell memory formation after mild COVID-19. Points from the study as a whole: Mainly CM and EM harbored the contracting CD4+ clones; mainly EMRA harbored the CD8+ ones.

Source material: PBMCs or a T cell subset sorted from them (not recorded which). The chain couples TRBV20-1 to TRBJ1-1; D is uncertain. The TCR comes from an adult woman who had mild COVID-19 (a few samples of this study predate the infection). Cell type and time point are not known. The CDR3 sequence: CSASPGGAFF. The CDR3, as DNA: TGCAGTGCTAGCCCCGGCGGAGCTTTCTTT.